Listed here are 24 T cell receptor beta chains from one sample, sequenced in a study of blood T cell repertoires in COVID-19. Method: immunoSEQ multiplex PCR; TCRdb's copy keeps in-frame clones and lacks some. The sample has approximately 110,000 clones, about nine tenths seen once. The sequenced sample consisted of peripheral blood. The receptors were gathered from a human donor in a cohort sampled during active COVID-19.

As for this clone: At one end the junction does not follow the germline gene, possibly because of a read error. The chain combines TRBV11-2 with TRBJ2-5; TRBD1 matches 7 bases. CDR3 length: 15 residues. The germline gives CDR1 SGHAT, CDR2 FQNNGV. The CDR3 protein is CASSLTKHQTGTEYF. CDR3 in DNA: TGTGCCAGCAGCCTCACAAAGCACCAGACAGGGACCGAGTACTTC.

The chain carries TRBV7-8 and TRBJ1-1, with a weak D call TRBD1 (5 bases). CDR1 and CDR2 from the germline V gene are SGHVS and FQNEAQ. This CDR3 spans 16 amino acids. The V gene lost 4 bases and the J gene lost 6 bases, with 21 bases spanning the gap. Here the CDR3 reads CASSSATRQKDPEAFF. Here the CDR3 DNA reads TGTGCCAGCAGCTCCGCAACCCGACAGAAGGACCCTGAAGCTTTCTTT.

The rearrangement links TRBV29-1 to TRBJ1-1; a weak D match, TRBD1 (6 bases). Trimming took off 6 bases at V and 0 bases at J, with 14 bases between the two ends. The CDR3 is made up of 14 amino acids. From germline, CDR1 is SQVTM and CDR2 ANQGSEA. Here the CDR3 DNA reads TGCAGCGTCGATACGACAGGAATGAACACTGAAGCTTTCTTT. This sequence encodes CSVDTTGMNTEAFF.

This chain connects TRBV6-6 to TRBJ2-7; no definite D call. CDR1 MNHNY and CDR2 SVGAGI come from the germline V gene (reference sequence). This CDR3 contains 14 residues. Trimming took 2 bases from V and 2 from J, leaving 10 bases between them. CDR3 sequence: CASSYTEWAYEQYF. CDR3 DNA sequence: TGTGCCAGCAGTTACACAGAATGGGCCTACGAGCAGTACTTC.

This chain joins TRBV3-1 (or the pseudogene TRBV3-2) and TRBJ2-4, with D possibly being TRBD2 (6 bases). This CDR3 has 11 amino acids. V lost 1 base and J lost 16, with 11 bases in between. Looked up from germline, CDR1 is LGHDT and CDR2 is YNNKEL (reference sequence). CDR3 coding DNA: TGTGCCAGCAGCCAAGGCGTTACTAGCTACTTC. Protein: CASSQGVTSYF.

The J gene is TRBJ2-5, the V gene TRBV3-1 (or the pseudogene TRBV3-2); D unclear. CDR1 and CDR2 (germline): LGHDT, YNNKEL (reference sequence). The V end lost 0 bases, the J end lost 4 bases, and 6 bases lay between the germline ends. This CDR3 contains 13 residues. The CDR3 DNA is TGTGCCAGCAGCCAAGAGCGAAGAGAGACCCAGTACTTC. It is translated as CASSQERRETQYF.

The table lists this clone with a count of one. This chain uses TRBV9 with TRBJ2-5, with 9 positions matching TRBD2. The CDR3 runs 15 residues. V shed 3 bases and J 1 base; nucleotides not matched to a gene: 4. Germline assignment: CDR1 SGDLS and CDR2 YYNGEE. DNA for the CDR3: TGTGCCAGCAGCGCTAGCGGGGTCCTCCAAGAGACCCAGTACTTC. It encodes CASSASGVLQETQYF.

This clone appeared once. V gene TRBV7-2 combines with J gene TRBJ2-1; TRBD2 matches at 10 bases. The CDR3 is 16 amino acids. V lost 7 bases, J lost 4 bases, and 10 bases stayed unmatched. CDR1 SGHTA and CDR2 FQGNSA come from the germline V gene. The CDR3 DNA reads TGTGCCAGCACCCGGGGGGGTAGCGGGGGGTACAATGAGCAGTTCTTC. Encoded protein: CASTRGGSGGYNEQFF.

V gene TRBV4-2 combines with J gene TRBJ1-2, with 7 bases that match TRBD1. The CDR3 has 14 amino acids. CDR1 is LGHNA and CDR2 is YNFKEQ in the germline V gene. V lost 3 bases to trimming and J lost 4 bases; unmatched junction nucleotides: 5. CDR3 DNA: TGTGCCAGCAGCCACCCACAGGGGACCTATGGCTACACCTTC. This translates into CASSHPQGTYGYTF.

The rearrangement uses TRBV19 and TRBJ2-1; D uncertain. Germline values: CDR1 LNHDA, CDR2 SQIVND (reference sequence). This CDR3 has 14 amino acids. V was pared by 5 bases and J by 2 bases, with 10 bases between. CDR3 loop: CASSPGRTYNEQFF. The CDR3 coding sequence is TGTGCCAGTAGTCCGGGTCGGACCTACAATGAGCAGTTCTTC.

With respect to this clone: The sample carries other DNA sequences with the same CDR3. The gene calls are TRBV20-1 and TRBJ2-7; the D gene is possibly TRBD1 (5 bases). CDR3 length: 11 residues. V lost 2 bases and J 7 bases, leaving 9 bases between the germline ends. Per the germline V gene, CDR1 is DFQATT and CDR2 is SNEGSKA (reference sequence). CDR3 bases: TGCAGTGCTAGATCAGGGTTTGAGCAGTACTTC. It specifies CSARSGFEQYF.

The chain is built from TRBV6-2 or TRBV6-3 and TRBJ1-5; D might be TRBD1 (6 bases). The CDR3 is 13 residues long. Germline V gives CDR1 MNHEY, CDR2 SVGEGT. The V end lost 4 bases, the J end lost 4 bases, and 8 bases lay between the germline ends. CDR3 amino acids: CASSLTGNQPQHF. Here the CDR3 DNA reads TGTGCCAGCAGTTTAACAGGGAATCAGCCCCAGCATTTT.

The genes are TRBV7-2 and TRBJ2-3; TRBD2 aligns across 7 bases. Germline loops: CDR1 SGHTA, CDR2 FQGNSA. There are 16 residues in the CDR3. Trimming took 5 bases from V and 1 from J; bases not matched to a gene: 9. This CDR3 reads CASSPGRAGRTDTQYF. The CDR3, as DNA: TGTGCCAGCAGCCCAGGGAGGGCCGGCCGCACAGATACGCAGTATTTT.

J is TRBJ2-5 and V is TRBV3-1 (or the pseudogene TRBV3-2); D is ambiguous. Germline-derived CDR1 and CDR2 are LGHDT and YNNKEL (reference sequence). V lost 3 bases to trimming and J lost 4 bases, with 9 bases between them. This CDR3 spans 13 amino acids. Here the CDR3 reads CASSHFAAETQYF. CDR3 DNA: TGTGCCAGCAGCCATTTTGCGGCAGAGACCCAGTACTTC.

CDR3 nucleotides: TGTGCCAGCAGACGCGCCGCACAGACTATCTATGGCTACACCTTC. Translating gives CASRRAAQTIYGYTF. The genes are TRBV5-4 and TRBJ1-2; D not resolved. The CDR3 has 15 residues. Germline CDR1 is SGHNT and CDR2 is YYREEE (reference sequence). The V gene lost 5 bases and the J gene lost 4 bases, with 18 bases spanning the gap.

Only one count was recorded for this clone. The chain links TRBV4-3 to TRBJ1-4; 8 nucleotides align to TRBD1. There are 15 residues in the CDR3. V lost 4 bases to trimming and J lost 4 bases; unmatched junction nucleotides: 5. Germline-derived CDR1 and CDR2 are LGHNA and YSLEER. Here the CDR3 reads CASSLGQGNNEKLFF. CDR3 DNA: TGCGCCAGCAGCCTAGGACAGGGCAATAATGAAAAACTGTTTTTT.

The gene calls are TRBV5-1 and TRBJ2-7; 7 positions agree with TRBD2. Germline V gene lookup returns CDR1 SGHRS and CDR2 YFSETQ. CDR3 length: 14 amino acids. V trimming: 4 bases; J trimming: 3 bases; junction bases outside the gene matches: 7. The CDR3 coding sequence is TGCGCCAGCAGCCCGTGGGCTAGCGGCTACGAGCAGTACTTC. This gives the protein CASSPWASGYEQYF.

The chain is built from TRBV28 and TRBJ2-7; D may be TRBD2 (7 bases). V was pared by 6 bases and J by 2 bases, with 17 bases between. The CDR3 is made up of 15 amino acids. Germline V gives CDR1 MDHEN, CDR2 SYDVKM. The CDR3, as DNA: TGTGCCAGCAGCCCCCGGGGGGCGTCGACCTACGAGCAGTACTTC. It is translated as CASSPRGASTYEQYF.

V and J are TRBV5-8 and TRBJ1-4; tentatively, D is TRBD1 (5 bases). V was trimmed by 3 bases and J by 2 bases, leaving 20 bases between them. Germline values: CDR1 SGHTS, CDR2 YDEGEE. CDR3 size: 18 residues. CDR3 sequence: CASSSWGGPGDTNEKLFF. In DNA, the CDR3 is TGTGCCAGCAGCTCCTGGGGGGGACCGGGGGACACTAATGAAAAACTGTTTTTT.

The chain uses TRBV6-6 and TRBJ2-1, with D possibly TRBD1 on 5 matching bases. This CDR3 spans 14 amino acids. CDR1 and CDR2 (germline): MNHNY, SVGAGI (reference sequence). The ends were cut back, 6 bases at V and 0 bases at J, with 9 bases in the middle. Here the CDR3 reads CASRAGSSYNEQFF. The CDR3 DNA reads TGTGCCAGCAGAGCAGGGTCCTCCTACAATGAGCAGTTCTTC.

This clone was detected once. One end of the junction fails to match germline, which may point to a read error. The chain carries TRBV12-3 or TRBV12-4 and TRBJ1-2, with D possibly being TRBD1 (6 bases). The CDR3 extends over 12 amino acids. As DNA, the CDR3 is TGTGCCAGCAGTCCGCGACTGGGGGCTGTTTCCTTC. It specifies CASSPRLGAVSF.

The chain carries TRBV11-2 and TRBJ1-3; D unclear. Trimming stripped 2 bases from V and 2 bases from J, with 10 bases between. Germline V gene data show CDR1 as SGHAT and CDR2 as FQNNGV. This CDR3 spans 15 amino acids. CDR3 coding DNA: TGTGCCAGCAGCTTAAGAGATAATCCTGGAAACACCATATATTTT. Amino acid sequence: CASSLRDNPGNTIYF.

The gene calls are TRBV5-1 and TRBJ2-3, with a possible D match to TRBD1 (5 bases). The CDR3 spans 14 residues. Per germline, CDR1 SGHRS and CDR2 YFSETQ. Deletions cut 4 bases from V and 4 bases from J, with 13 bases between. The DNA for the CDR3 is TGCGCCAGCAGCCTAAAGCAGGGCCCAGATACGCAGTATTTT. It encodes CASSLKQGPDTQYF.

The V gene is TRBV7-2, the J gene TRBJ2-3; 7 bases match TRBD2. The junction had 3 bases not matched to a gene; V was cut back by 5 bases and J by 4 bases. The CDR3 consists of 13 residues. Germline V gene data show CDR1 as SGHTA and CDR2 as FQGNSA. The CDR3 here is CASSRTRSDTQYF. The CDR3 coding sequence is TGTGCCAGCAGCCGGACTAGATCAGATACGCAGTATTTT.